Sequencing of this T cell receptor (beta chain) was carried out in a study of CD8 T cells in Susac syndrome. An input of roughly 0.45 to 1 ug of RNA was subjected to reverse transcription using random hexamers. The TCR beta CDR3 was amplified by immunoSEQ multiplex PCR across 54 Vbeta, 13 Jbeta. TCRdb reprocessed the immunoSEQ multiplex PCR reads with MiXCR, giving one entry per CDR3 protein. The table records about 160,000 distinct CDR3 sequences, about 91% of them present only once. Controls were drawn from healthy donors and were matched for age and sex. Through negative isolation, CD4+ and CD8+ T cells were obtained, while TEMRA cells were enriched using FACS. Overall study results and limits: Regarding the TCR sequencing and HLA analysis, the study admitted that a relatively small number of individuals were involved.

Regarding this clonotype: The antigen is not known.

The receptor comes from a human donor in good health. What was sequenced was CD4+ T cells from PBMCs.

CDR3 DNA: TGCGCCAGCAGCCAAGATCCCAGGGACTATGGCTACACCTTC. Protein sequence: CASSQDPRDYGYTF. The gene calls are TRBV4-3 and TRBJ1-2; perhaps TRBD1 as D (5 bases). The CDR3 sequence is 14 residues long. Looked up from germline, CDR1 is LGHNA and CDR2 is YSLEER. The ends were cut back, 0 bases at V and 3 bases at J, with 8 bases in the middle.